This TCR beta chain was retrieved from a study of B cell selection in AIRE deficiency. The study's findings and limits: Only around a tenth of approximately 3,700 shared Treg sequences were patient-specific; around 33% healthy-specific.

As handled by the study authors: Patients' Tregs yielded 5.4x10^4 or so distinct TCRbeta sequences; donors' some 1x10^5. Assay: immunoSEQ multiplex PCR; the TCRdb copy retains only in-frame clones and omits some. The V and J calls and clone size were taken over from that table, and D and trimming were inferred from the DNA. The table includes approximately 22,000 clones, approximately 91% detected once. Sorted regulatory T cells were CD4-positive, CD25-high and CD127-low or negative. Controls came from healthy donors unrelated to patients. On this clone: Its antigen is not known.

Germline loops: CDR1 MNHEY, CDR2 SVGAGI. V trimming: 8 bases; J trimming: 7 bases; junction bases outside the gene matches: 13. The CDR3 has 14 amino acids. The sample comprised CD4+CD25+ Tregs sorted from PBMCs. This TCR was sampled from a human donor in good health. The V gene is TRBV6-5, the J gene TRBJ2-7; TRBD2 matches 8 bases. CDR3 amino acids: CASGRIGTRQEQYF. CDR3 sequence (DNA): TGTGCCAGCGGGAGGATCGGGACTAGGCAAGAGCAGTACTTC.